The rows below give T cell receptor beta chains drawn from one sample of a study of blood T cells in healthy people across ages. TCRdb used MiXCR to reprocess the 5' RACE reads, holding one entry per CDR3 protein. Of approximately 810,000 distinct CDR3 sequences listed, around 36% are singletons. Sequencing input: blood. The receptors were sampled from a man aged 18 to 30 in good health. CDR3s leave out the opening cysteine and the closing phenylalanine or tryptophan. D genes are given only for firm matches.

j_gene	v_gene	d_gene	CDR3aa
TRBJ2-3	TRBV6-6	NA	ASSDSVSTDTQY
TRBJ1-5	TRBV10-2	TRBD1	ASSGTGDQPQH
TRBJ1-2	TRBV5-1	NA	ASSLGTVANGYT
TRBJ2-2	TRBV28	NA	ASSPIHLNSANTGELF
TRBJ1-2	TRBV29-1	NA	SLEGFGGYGYT
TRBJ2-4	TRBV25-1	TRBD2	ASSDFGASGGAGKNIQY
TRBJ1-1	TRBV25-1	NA	ASSNQGRGNTEAF
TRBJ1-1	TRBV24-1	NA	ATSDLLEAGGTEAF
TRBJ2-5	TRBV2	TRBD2	ASSESGLAQETQY
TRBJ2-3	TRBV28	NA	ASSFPAPDTQY
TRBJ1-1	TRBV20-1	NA	SALGEVNTEAF
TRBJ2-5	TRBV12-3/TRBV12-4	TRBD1	ASGFGQGRETQY
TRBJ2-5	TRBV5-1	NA	ASSLELAGETQY
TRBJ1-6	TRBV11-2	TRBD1	ASSHPGQGRNSPLH
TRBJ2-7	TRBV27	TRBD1	ASSHGTGRTSYNEQY
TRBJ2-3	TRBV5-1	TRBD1	ASSLEGQGPDTQY
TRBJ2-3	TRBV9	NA	ASSPRQITDTQY
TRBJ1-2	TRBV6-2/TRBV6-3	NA	ASSHRVYGYT
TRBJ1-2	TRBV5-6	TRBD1	ASSYTGAANYGYT
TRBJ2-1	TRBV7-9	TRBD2	ASSSWGGGYNEQF
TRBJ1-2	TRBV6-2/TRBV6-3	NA	ASRHRQAYGYT
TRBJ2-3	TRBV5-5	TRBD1	ASSLEGARSYTDTQY